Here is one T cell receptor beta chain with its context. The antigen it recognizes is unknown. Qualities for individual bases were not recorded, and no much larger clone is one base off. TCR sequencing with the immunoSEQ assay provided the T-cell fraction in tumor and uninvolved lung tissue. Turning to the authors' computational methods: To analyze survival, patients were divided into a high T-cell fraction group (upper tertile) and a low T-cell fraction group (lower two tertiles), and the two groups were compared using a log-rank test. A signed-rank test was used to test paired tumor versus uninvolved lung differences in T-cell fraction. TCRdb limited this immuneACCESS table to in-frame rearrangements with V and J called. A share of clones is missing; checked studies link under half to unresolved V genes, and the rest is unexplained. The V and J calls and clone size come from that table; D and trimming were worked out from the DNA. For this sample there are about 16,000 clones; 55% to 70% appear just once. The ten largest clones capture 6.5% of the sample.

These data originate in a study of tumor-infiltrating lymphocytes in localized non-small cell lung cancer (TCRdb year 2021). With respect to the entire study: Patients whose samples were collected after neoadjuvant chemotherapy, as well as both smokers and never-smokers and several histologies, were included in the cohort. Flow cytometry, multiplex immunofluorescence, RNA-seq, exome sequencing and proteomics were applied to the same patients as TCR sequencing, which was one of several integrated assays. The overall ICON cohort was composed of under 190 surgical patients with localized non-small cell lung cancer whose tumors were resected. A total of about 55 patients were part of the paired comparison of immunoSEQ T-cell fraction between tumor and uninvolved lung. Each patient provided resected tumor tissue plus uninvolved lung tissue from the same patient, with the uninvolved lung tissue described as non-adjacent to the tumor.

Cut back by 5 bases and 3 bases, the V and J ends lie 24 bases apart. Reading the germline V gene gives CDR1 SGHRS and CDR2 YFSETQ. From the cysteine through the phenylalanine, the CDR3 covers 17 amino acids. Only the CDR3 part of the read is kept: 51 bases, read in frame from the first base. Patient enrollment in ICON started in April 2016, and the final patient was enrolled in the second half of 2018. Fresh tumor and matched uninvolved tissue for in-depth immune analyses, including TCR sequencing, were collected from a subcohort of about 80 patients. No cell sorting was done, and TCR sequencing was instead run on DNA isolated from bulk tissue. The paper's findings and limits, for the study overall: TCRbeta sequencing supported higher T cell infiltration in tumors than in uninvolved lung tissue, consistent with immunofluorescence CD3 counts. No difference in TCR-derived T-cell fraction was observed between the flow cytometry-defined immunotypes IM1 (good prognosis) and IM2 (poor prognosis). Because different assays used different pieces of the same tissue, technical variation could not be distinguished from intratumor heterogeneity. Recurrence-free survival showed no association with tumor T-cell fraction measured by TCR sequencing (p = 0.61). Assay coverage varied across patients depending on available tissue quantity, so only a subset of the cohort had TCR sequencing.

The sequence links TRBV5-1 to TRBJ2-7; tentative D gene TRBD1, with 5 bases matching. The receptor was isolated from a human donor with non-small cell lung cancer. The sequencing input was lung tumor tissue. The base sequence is TGCGCCAGCAGACCGTCTCAGGGTGCAGGACACAACTACGAGCAGTACTTC. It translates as CASRPSQGAGHNYEQYF.